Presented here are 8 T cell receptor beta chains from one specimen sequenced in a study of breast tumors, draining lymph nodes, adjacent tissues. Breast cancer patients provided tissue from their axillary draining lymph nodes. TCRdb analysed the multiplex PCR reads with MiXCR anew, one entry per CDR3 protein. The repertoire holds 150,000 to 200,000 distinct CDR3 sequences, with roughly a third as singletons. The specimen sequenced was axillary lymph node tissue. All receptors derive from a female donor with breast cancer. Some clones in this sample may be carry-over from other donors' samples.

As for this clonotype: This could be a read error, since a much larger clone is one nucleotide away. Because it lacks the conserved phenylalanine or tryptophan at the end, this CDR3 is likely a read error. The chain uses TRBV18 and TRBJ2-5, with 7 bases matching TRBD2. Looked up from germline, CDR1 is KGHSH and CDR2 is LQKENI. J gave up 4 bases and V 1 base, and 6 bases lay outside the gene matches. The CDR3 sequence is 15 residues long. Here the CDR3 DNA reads TGTGCCAGCTCACCACAGGGAGGGCCTTCAGAGACCCAGTACTAC. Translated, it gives CASSPQGGPSETQYY.

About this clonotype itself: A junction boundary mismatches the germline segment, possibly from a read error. CDR3 loop: CASSQRGGPETQSF. The CDR3 bases are TGTGCCAGCAGCCAGCGGGGGGGCCCAGAGACCCAGTCCTTC. The chain recombines TRBV14 with TRBJ2-5; 9 nucleotides match TRBD2. Germline CDR1 and CDR2: SGHDN and FVKESK. The CDR3 sequence is 14 residues long.

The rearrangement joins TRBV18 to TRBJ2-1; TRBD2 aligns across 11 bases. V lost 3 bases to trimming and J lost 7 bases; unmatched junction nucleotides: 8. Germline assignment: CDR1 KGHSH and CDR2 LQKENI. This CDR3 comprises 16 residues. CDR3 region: CASSPSSGRAGNEQFF. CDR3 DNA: TGTGCCAGCTCACCTAGTAGCGGGAGGGCCGGTAATGAGCAGTTCTTC.

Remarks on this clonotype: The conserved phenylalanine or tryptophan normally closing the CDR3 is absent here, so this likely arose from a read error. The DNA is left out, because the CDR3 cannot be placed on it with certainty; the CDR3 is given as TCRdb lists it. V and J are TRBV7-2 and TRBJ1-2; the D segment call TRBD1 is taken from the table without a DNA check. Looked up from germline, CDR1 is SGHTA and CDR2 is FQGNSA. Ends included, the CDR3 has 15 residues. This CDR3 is CASSLAAGASGGYPL.

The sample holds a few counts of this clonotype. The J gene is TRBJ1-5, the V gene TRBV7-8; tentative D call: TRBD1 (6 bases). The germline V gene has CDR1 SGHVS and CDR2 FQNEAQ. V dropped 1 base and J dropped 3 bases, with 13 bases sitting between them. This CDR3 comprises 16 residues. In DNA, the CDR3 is TGTGCCAGCAGCTTAGGGGGGGGGGCGAACAATCAGCCCCAGCATTTT. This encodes CASSLGGGANNQPQHF.

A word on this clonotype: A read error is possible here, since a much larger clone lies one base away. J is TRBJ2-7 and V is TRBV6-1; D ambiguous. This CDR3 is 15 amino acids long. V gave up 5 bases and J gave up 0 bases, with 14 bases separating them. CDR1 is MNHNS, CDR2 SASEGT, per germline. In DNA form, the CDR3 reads TGTGCCAGCAGTCTTTACGGCAGACCCTCCTACGAGCAGTACTTC. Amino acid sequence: CASSLYGRPSYEQYF.

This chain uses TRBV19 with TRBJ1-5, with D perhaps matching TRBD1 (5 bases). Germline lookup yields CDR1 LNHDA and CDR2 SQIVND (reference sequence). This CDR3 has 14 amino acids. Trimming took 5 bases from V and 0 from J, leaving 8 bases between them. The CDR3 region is CASSPTGSNQPQHF. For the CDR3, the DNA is TGTGCCAGTAGTCCTACAGGTAGCAATCAGCCCCAGCATTTT.

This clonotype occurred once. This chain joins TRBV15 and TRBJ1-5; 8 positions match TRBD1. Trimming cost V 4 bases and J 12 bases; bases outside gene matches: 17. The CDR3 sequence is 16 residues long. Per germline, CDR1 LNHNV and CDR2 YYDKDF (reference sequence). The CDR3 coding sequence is TGTGCCACCAGCACCAAGGAAGGGACAGGCAATCGGCTCCAGCATTTT. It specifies CATSTKEGTGNRLQHF.